The source of this T cell receptor beta chain is a study of T cell repertoires in cytomegalovirus infection. Looking at the study overall: A matching HLA type, together with CMV infection, was signaled by public TCR beta signatures.

Findings and limits, study-wide: There were carriers of CMV plus the relevant HLA, and cumulative public TCR beta family frequency identified them. The ex vivo response was dominated by HLA-C-restricted CMV-specific TCR beta clonotypes.

The germline CDR1 and CDR2 sequences are SGHTA and FQGNSA. The CDR3 consists of 16 residues. V dropped 4 bases and J dropped 7; count of bases not matched to a gene: 11. Each CDR3 protein is one row after TCRdb ran MiXCR on the reads. This table holds 200,000 to 300,000 distinct CDR3 sequences, approximately 7% found once. This clonotype was observed at least ten times. What it binds is unknown. The clonotype was recovered from a human donor in good health (CMV status not recorded). Some clones in this sample may be carry-over from other donors' samples. Source material: PBMCs. This rearrangement joins TRBV7-2 to TRBJ1-4; 8 bases are a match to TRBD1. The CDR3 DNA reads as TGTGCCAGCAGCTCGCACGGACAGGGTTATAGTGAAAAACTGTTTTTT. Residues: CASSSHGQGYSEKLFF.